This T cell receptor beta chain was profiled in a study of beta chain features in type 1 diabetes. Study-level results: Patients with Type 1 diabetes showed moderately but significantly shorter TCRB CDR3s in all four CD4+ subsets.

Expressed TCRB transcripts got sequenced, as all isolated RNA was reverse transcribed. Profiled with immunoSEQ multiplex PCR; TCRdb holds only in-frame clones, not every one. The table has about 650,000 clones, roughly 12% seen once. Concerning this clone: No antigen is known for it. The identical CDR3 is also encoded by other nucleotide sequences in the sample.

The CDR3 contains 13 residues. Per the germline V gene, CDR1 is SGHTA and CDR2 is FQGNSA. Trimming pared 3 bases from V and 5 bases from J, leaving 10 bases between. This chain links TRBV7-2 with TRBJ1-1; possibly TRBD1 for D (6 bases). The TCR sequence derives from a man between 25 and 39 years old with type 1 diabetes. The sample consisted of naive CD4+ T cells from blood. The CDR3 loop is CASSLQGRTEAFF. The CDR3, as DNA: TGTGCCAGCAGCTTGCAGGGGAGGACTGAAGCTTTCTTT.